The 8 T cell receptor beta chains reported below all come from one sample, sequenced in a study of beta chain features in type 1 diabetes. Study findings and constraints: Patients with Type 1 diabetes showed moderately but significantly shorter TCRB CDR3s in all four CD4+ subsets.

Expressed TCRB transcripts were sequenced because the entire RNA isolate underwent reverse transcription. TCRdb keeps only in-frame clones here, not all; method: immunoSEQ multiplex PCR. Of roughly 280,000 clones listed, around 24% are singletons. What these receptors recognize is not known. Sequences were obtained from naive CD4+ T cells from blood. The receptors were gathered from a woman aged 25 to 45 with type 1 diabetes.

This chain connects TRBV30 to TRBJ1-5, with no clear D. CDR1 and CDR2 from the germline V gene are GTSNPN and SVGIG (reference sequence). V lost 5 bases and J 0 bases, leaving 14 bases between the germline ends. CDR3 length: 15 amino acids. This chain's CDR3 is CAWAERGYSNQPQHF. CDR3 DNA: TGTGCCTGGGCCGAGCGGGGATATAGCAATCAGCCCCAGCATTTT.

The chain links TRBV7-8 to TRBJ2-1; 10 bases match TRBD1. Germline V lookup: CDR1 SGHVS, CDR2 FQNEAQ. CDR3 length: 17 residues. The V segment lost 0 bases and the J segment 7 bases; nucleotides outside the gene matches: 9. CDR3 residues: CASSLAYPGQGLNEQFF. CDR3 nucleotides: TGTGCCAGCAGCTTAGCTTATCCGGGACAGGGGCTTAATGAGCAGTTCTTC.

This clone was seen a few times. This chain connects TRBV5-1 to TRBJ2-3; 10 positions match TRBD2. Per germline, CDR1 SGHRS and CDR2 YFSETQ. The CDR3 is made up of 17 amino acids. Germline trimming cut 0 bases from V and 4 bases from J; bases unmatched to any gene: 8. The DNA of the CDR3 is TGCGCCAGCAGCTTGGATCTAGCGGGAGTATCCCCAGATACGCAGTATTTT. It specifies CASSLDLAGVSPDTQYF.

Only a few counts were recorded for this clone. This rearrangement joins TRBV10-3 to TRBJ1-1, with D perhaps matching TRBD1 (6 bases). This CDR3 region has 14 residues. The V gene lost 5 bases and the J gene lost 2 bases, with 12 bases spanning the gap. The germline gives CDR1 ENHRY, CDR2 SYGVKD. The CDR3 protein is CAISSGHRNTEAFF. The CDR3 DNA reads TGTGCCATCAGTTCGGGACACAGAAACACTGAAGCTTTCTTT.

The chain has TRBV18 and TRBJ2-1, with D unresolved. Trimming left V 1 base short and J 9 bases short, with 7 bases between. Germline CDR1 is KGHSH and CDR2 is LQKENI. The CDR3 runs to 12 residues. CDR3 protein: CASSPLVGEQFF. As DNA, the CDR3 is TGTGCCAGCTCACCACTGGTCGGTGAGCAGTTCTTC.

This rearrangement joins TRBV9 to TRBJ2-1, with TRBD2 identical over 13 bases. The CDR3 runs 16 residues. Germline lookup yields CDR1 SGDLS and CDR2 YYNGEE. Unmatched junction bases numbered 8, after V lost 3 bases and J lost 8 bases. The CDR3 is CASSGRGLAGAYEQFF. CDR3 DNA: TGTGCCAGCAGCGGTCGAGGACTAGCGGGAGCGTATGAGCAGTTCTTC.

The rearrangement joins TRBV13 to TRBJ2-7; the match to TRBD2 covers 12 bases. The J segment lost 0 bases and the V segment lost 1 base, leaving 7 bases of the junction unmatched. Germline loops: CDR1 PRHDT, CDR2 FYEKMQ (reference sequence). CDR3 length equals 18 residues. The CDR3 coding sequence is TGTGCCAGCAGCTTAGTCCTAGCGGGAGGGCGGTACTCCTACGAGCAGTACTTC. Its protein is CASSLVLAGGRYSYEQYF. Using reference TRBV13 and TRBJ2-7 for the parts outside the CDR3, the full variable domain is AAGVIQSPRHLIKEKRETATLKCYPIPRHDTVYWYQQGPGQDPQFLISFYEKMQSDKGSIPDRFSAQQFSDYHSELNMSSLELGDSALYFCASSLVLAGGRYSYEQYFGPGTRLTVT.

The rearrangement uses TRBV4-1 and TRBJ2-7; 7 bases are shared with TRBD2. This CDR3 comprises 16 residues. Losses at the gene ends were 4 bases for V and 4 bases for J; bases not matched to a gene: 13. Germline-derived CDR1 and CDR2 are MGHRA and YSYEKL. CDR3 nucleotide sequence: TGCGCCAGCAGCCTCGGGGGGTTAGAAGGGGCGTACGAGCAGTACTTC. Protein product: CASSLGGLEGAYEQYF.